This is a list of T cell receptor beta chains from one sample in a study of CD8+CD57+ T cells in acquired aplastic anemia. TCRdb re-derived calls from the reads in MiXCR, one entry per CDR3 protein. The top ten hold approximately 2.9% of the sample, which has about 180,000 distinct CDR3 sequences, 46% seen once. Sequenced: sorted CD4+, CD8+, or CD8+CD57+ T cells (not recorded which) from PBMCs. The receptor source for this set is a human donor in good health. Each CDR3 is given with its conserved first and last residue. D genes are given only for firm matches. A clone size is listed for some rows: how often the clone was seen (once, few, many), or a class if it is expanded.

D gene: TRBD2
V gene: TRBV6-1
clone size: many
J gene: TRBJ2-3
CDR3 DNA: TGTGCCAGCAGTCCCAGTCGGGGAGCGGGAGTCACAGATACGCAGTATTTT
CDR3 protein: CASSPSRGAGVTDTQYF

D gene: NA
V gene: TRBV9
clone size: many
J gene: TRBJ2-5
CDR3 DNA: TGTGCCAGCAGCGCCTCAGGGATGAGTGGAGAGACCCAGTACTTC
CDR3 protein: CASSASGMSGETQYF

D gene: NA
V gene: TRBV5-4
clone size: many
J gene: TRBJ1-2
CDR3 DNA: TGTGCCAGCAGCTTGGCCCCTCCTACAGGGAGGGAAAATGGCTACACCTTC
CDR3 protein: CASSLAPPTGRENGYTF

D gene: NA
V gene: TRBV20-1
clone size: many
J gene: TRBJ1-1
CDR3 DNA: TGCAGTGCGGACTCCCACCTCCGGGGCACTGAAGCTTTCTTT
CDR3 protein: CSADSHLRGTEAFF

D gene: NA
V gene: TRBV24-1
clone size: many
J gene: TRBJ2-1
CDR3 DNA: TGTGCCACGTCTCCGGCGTCAGGTAACTACAATGAGCAGTTCTTC
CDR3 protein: CATSPASGNYNEQFF

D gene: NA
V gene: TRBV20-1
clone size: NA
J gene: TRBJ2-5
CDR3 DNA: TGCAGTGCGGAACAGACAGTGGGGGAGACCCAGTACTTC
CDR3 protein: CSAEQTVGETQYF

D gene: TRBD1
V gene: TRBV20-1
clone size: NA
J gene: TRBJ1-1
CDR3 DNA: TGCAGTGCTCAGGGGAGGGACAGACCGAACACTGAAGCTTTCTTT
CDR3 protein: CSAQGRDRPNTEAFF

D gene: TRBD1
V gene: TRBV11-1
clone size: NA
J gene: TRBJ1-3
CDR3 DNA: TGTGCCAGCAGCTTAGGAAGGTCGACAGGGTCGCCAAACACCATATATTTT
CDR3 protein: CASSLGRSTGSPNTIYF

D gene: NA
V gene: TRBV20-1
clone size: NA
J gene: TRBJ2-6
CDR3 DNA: TGCAGTGCTAGAGATACCTCTGGGGCCAACGTCCTGACTTTC
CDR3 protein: CSARDTSGANVLTF

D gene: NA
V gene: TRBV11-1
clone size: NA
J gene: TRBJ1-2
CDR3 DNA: TGTGCCAGCAGCTTAGAGGTAGCTAACTATGGCTACACCTTC
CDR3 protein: CASSLEVANYGYTF

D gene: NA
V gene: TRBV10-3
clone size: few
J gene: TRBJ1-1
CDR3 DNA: TGTGCCATCAGTGAGTTACCGGGGATGGACAGTGAAGCTTTCTTT
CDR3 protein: CAISELPGMDSEAFF

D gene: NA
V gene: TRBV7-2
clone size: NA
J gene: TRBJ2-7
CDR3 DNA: TGTGCCAGCAGCCTAGACCCAGTTTCCTACGAGCAGTACTTC
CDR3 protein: CASSLDPVSYEQYF

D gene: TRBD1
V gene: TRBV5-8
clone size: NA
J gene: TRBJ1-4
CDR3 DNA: TGTGCCAGCAGCCCCGGGACAGTGAGGATCGAAAAACTGTTTTTT
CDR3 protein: CASSPGTVRIEKLFF

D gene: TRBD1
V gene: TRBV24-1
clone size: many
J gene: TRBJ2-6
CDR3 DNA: TGTGCCACCAGCGATACTCGGACAGGGTATGGGGCCAACGTCCTGACTTTC
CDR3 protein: CATSDTRTGYGANVLTF

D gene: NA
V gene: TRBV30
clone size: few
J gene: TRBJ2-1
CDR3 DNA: TGTGCCTGGAGTGTGGAGTATAGCTCCTACAATGAGCAGTTCTTC
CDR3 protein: CAWSVEYSSYNEQFF

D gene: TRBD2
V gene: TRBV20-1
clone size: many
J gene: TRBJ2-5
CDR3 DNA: TGCAGTGCTAGAATAGCGGGAGTAGAGACCCAGTACTTC
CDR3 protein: CSARIAGVETQYF

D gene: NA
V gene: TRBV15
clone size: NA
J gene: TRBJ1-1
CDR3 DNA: TGTGCCACCAGCAGAGGTACTGAAGCTTTCTTT
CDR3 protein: CATSRGTEAFF

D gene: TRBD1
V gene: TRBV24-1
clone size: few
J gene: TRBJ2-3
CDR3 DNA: TGTGCCACCAGTGACAGACAGGGGGCCACAGATACGCAGTATTTT
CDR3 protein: CATSDRQGATDTQYF

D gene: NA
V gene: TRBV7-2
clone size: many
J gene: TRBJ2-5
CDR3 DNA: TGTGCCAGCAGCACCTCCCCTTCGGTGCGACAGGTTCAAGAGACCCAGTACTTC
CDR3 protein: CASSTSPSVRQVQETQYF

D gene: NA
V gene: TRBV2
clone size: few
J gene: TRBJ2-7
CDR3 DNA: TGTGCCAGCGAGACGGGAGACAGTAACTCCTACGAGCAGTACTTC
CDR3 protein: CASETGDSNSYEQYF

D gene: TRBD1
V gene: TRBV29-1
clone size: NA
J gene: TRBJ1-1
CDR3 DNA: TGCAGCTCCAAACAGGGGGTTATCACTGAAGCTTTCTTT
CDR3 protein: CSSKQGVITEAFF

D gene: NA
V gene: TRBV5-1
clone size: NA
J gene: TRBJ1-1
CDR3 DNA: TGCGCCAGCAGCTTGGCCATTGACACTGAAGCTTTCTTT
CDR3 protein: CASSLAIDTEAFF

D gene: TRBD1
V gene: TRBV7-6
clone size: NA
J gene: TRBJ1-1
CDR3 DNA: TGTGCCAGCAGCCCCGGGACAGGGAGGCACACTGAAGCTTTCTTT
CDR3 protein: CASSPGTGRHTEAFF

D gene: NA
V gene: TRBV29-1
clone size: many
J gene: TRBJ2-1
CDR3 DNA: TGCAGCGTTGTAGTACAGGGTGCCTACAATGAGCAGTTCTTC
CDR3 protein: CSVVVQGAYNEQFF

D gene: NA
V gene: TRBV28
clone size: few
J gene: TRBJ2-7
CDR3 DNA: TGTGCCAGCAGTTTATCGTCTCGGGGCTACGAGCAGTACTTC
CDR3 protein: CASSLSSRGYEQYF

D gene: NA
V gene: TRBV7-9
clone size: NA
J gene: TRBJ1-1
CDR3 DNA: TGTGCCAGCAGCACTAGATCCTTAGGGGACACTGAAGCTTTCTTT
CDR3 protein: CASSTRSLGDTEAFF

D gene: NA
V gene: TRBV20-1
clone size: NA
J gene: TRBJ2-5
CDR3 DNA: TGCAGTGCTAGGAGGGGCCAAGAGACCCAGTACTTC
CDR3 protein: CSARRGQETQYF

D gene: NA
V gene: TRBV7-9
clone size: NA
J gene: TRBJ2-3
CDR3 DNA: TGTGCCAGCAGCACCACAGGGCCAGATACGCAGTATTTT
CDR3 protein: CASSTTGPDTQYF

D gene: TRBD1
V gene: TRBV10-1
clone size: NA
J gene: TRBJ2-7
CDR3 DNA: TGCGCCATCCGGGACAGCTCCTACGAGCAGTACTTC
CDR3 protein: CAIRDSSYEQYF

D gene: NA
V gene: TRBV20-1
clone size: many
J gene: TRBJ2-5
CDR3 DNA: TGCAGTGCAGTCGGGCGAGTTCGTAAGACCCAGTACTTC
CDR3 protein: CSAVGRVRKTQYF

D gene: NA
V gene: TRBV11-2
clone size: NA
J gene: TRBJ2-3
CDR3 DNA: TGTGCCAGCAGAAGTTCTACAGGGCCTTGGGCTGGAGATACGCAGTATTTT
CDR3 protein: CASRSSTGPWAGDTQYF

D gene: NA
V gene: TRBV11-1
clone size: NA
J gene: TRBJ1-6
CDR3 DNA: TGTGCCAGCAGCCAACTTAGCGGCGCCTCTGGTTCACCCCTCCACTTT
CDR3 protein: CASSQLSGASGSPLHF

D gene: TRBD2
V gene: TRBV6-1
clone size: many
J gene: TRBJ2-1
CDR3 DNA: TGTGCCAGCAGTGCTACTAGCGGGGCATACAATGAGCAGTTCTTC
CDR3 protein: CASSATSGAYNEQFF

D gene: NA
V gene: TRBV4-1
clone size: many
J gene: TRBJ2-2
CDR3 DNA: TGCGCCAGCAGCCAAGTAGGGGGTAACGGGGAGCTGTTTTTT
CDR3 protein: CASSQVGGNGELFF

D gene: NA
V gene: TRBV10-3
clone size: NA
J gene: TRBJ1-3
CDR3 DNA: TGTGCCATCAGTGATCCGGGCCTTAGCTCTGGAAACACCATATATTTT
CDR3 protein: CAISDPGLSSGNTIYF

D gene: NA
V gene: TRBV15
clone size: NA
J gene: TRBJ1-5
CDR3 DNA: TGTGCCACCAGCAGGGGGACGGGGAAACAGCCCCAGCATTTT
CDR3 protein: CATSRGTGKQPQHF

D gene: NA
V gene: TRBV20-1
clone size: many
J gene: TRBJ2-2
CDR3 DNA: TGCAGTGCTAGACCTTCGGAGGTAGGGCGGTGGAACACCGGGGAGCTGTTTTTT
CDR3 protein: CSARPSEVGRWNTGELFF

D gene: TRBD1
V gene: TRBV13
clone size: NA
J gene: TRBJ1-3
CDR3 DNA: TGTGCCAGCAGCTTAACGAGCGGCCAGGGGGACACCATATATTTT
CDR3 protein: CASSLTSGQGDTIYF

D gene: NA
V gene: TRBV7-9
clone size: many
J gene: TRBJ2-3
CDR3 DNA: TGTGCCAGCAGCCCGCGGGCTAGCGAGAGCACAGATACGCAGTATTTT
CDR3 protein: CASSPRASESTDTQYF

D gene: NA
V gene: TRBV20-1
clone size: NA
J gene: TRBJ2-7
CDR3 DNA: TGCAGTGCTAGAGATGGAGACAGCCAGTACGAGCAGTACTTC
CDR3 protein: CSARDGDSQYEQYF

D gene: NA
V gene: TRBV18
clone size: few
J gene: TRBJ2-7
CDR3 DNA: TGTGCCAGCTCACCAGGAACAGGGAACAAGCAGTACTTC
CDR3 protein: CASSPGTGNKQYF

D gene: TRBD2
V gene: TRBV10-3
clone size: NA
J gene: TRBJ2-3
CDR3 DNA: TGTGCCATCAGTGAGCCGACTAGCGGGGGAAACACAGATACGCAGTATTTT
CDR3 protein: CAISEPTSGGNTDTQYF

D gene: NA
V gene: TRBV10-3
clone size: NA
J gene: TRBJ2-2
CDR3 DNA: TGTGCCATACCACAGGGGAACACCGGGGAGCTGTTTTTT
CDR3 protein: CAIPQGNTGELFF

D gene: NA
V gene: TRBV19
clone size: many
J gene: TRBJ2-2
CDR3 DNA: TGTGCCAGTAGTAAGTGGGAGTACACCGGGGAGCTGTTTTTT
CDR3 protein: CASSKWEYTGELFF

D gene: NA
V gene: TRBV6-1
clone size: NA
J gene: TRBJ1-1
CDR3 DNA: TGTGCCACCAGAGAGGGATCCCAGAACACTGAAGCTTTCTTT
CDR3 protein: CATREGSQNTEAFF

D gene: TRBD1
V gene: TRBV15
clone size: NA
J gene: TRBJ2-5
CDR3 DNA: TGTGCCACCAGCAGCACAGGGGGCAAAGGAGAGACCCAGTACTTC
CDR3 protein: CATSSTGGKGETQYF

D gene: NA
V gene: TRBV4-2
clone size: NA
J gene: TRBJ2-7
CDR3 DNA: TGTGCCAGCAGCCAAGGGACGGGGGAAGTCTACGAGCAGTACTTC
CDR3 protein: CASSQGTGEVYEQYF

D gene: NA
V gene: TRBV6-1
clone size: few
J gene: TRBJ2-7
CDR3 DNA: TGTGCCAGCAGGACCCTCATGAGGGCGGTCTACGAGCAGTACTTC
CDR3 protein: CASRTLMRAVYEQYF

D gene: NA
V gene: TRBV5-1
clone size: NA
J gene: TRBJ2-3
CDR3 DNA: TGCGCCAGCAGCCCCCTTTTAGCGAGGGGAGATACGCAGTATTTT
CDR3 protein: CASSPLLARGDTQYF

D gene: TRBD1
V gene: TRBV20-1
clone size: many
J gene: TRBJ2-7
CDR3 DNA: TGCAGTGCTAGGGATACTATGGGACAGGGACCCTACGAGCAGTACTTC
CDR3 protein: CSARDTMGQGPYEQYF

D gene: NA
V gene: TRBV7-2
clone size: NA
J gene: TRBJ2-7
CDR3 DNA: TGTGCCAGCAGCTTAGCTTCGGGTCGACCGGCCTCCTACGAGCAGTACTTC
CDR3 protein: CASSLASGRPASYEQYF

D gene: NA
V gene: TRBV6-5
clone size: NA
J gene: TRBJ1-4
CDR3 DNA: TGTGCCAGCAGTTACGTACGGGGGACGGGAGAAAAACTGTTTTTT
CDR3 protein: CASSYVRGTGEKLFF

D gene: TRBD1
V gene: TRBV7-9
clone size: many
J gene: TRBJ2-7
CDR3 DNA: TGTGCCAGCAGCGAGACAGGGGACGAGCAGTACTTC
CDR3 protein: CASSETGDEQYF

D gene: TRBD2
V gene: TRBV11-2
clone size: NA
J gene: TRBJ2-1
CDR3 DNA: TGTGCCAGCAGCTTAACTAGCGGGAGACCAAATGAGCAGTTCTTC
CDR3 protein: CASSLTSGRPNEQFF

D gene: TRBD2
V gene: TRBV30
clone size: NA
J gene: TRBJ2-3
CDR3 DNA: TGTGCCTACGCACCTTTCCGGACTAGCGGGAACACAGATACGCAGTATTTT
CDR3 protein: CAYAPFRTSGNTDTQYF